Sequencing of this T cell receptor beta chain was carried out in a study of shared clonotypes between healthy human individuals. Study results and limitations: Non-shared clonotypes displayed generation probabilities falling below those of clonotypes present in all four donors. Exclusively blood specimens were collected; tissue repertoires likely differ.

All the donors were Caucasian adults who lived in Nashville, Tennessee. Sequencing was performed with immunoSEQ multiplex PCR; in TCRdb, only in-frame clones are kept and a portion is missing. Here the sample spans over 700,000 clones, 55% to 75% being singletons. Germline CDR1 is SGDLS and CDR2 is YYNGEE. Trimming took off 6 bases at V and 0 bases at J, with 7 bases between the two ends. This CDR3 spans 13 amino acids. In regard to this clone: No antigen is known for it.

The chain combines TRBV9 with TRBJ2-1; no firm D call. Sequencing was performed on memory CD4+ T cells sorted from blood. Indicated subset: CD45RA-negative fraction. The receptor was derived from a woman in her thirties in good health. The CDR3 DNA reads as TGTGCCAGCAATGATTACTCCTACAATGAGCAGTTCTTC. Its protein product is CASNDYSYNEQFF. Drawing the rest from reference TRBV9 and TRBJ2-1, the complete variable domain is DSGVTQTPKHLITATGQRVTLRCSPRSGDLSVYWYQQSLDQGLQFLIQYYNGEERAKGNILERFSAQQFPDLHSELNLSSLELGDSALYFCASNDYSYNEQFFGPGTRLTVL.